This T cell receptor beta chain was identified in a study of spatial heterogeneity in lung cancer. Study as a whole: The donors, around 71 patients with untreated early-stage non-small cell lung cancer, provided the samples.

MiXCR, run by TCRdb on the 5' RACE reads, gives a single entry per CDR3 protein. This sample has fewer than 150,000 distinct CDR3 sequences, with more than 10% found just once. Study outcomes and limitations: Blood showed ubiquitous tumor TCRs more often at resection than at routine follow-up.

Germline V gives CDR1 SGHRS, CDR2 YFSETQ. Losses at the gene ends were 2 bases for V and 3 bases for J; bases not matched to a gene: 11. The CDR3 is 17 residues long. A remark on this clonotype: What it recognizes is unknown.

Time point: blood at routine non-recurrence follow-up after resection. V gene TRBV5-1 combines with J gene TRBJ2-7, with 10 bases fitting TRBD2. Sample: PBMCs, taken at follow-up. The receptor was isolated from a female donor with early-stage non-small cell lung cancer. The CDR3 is CASSLVTSGYQHYEQYF. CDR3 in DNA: TGCGCCAGCAGCTTAGTGACTAGCGGGTACCAACACTACGAGCAGTACTTC.